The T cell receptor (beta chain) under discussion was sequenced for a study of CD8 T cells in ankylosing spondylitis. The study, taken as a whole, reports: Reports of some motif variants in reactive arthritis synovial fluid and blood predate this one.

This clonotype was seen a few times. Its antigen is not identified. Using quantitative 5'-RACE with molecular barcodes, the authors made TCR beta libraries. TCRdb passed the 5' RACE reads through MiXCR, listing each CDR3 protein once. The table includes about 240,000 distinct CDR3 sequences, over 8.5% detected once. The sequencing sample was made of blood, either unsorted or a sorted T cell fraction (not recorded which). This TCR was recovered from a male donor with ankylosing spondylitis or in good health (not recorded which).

CDR3 sequence reads: CASSFSRLSYEQYF. The CDR3 nucleotides are TGTGCCAGCAGCTTTAGCCGGTTATCCTACGAGCAGTACTTC. V is TRBV7-2 and J is TRBJ2-7; D is ambiguous. Trimming stripped 3 bases from V and 1 base from J, with 10 bases between. The CDR3 totals 14 residues. Germline V CDR1 and CDR2: SGHTA, FQGNSA.